The present T cell receptor beta chain was sequenced within a study of blood T cell repertoires in COVID-19. Looking at the study overall: Sites in the United States, Italy and Spain provided acute and convalescent COVID-19 samples.

In the original processing: Amplification of reference gene primers was used by the study to estimate nucleated cell counts. Some clones are missing from TCRdb's copy, which holds only in-frame ones; the method was immunoSEQ multiplex PCR. V and J calls and clone size are copied from that table; D and trimming were computed from the DNA. Among 95,000 to 110,000 clones, roughly nine tenths were seen once, and the ten largest hold 17%. The CDR3 runs to 11 residues. Germline CDR1 DFQATT, CDR2 SNEGSKA (reference sequence). V gave up 4 bases and J gave up 10 bases, with 11 bases separating them. The clonotype comes from a woman aged 80 or over in a cohort sampled during active COVID-19. The sequenced material came from peripheral blood. This chain joins TRBV20-1 and TRBJ2-1; maybe TRBD1 (5 bases). CDR3 sequence reads: CSAIFQGEQFF. CDR3 DNA: TGCAGTGCTATTTTTCAGGGCGAGCAGTTCTTC.